The source of this TCR beta chain is a study of monozygotic twins with cystic fibrosis. Sequencing used immunoSEQ multiplex PCR; TCRdb keeps in-frame clones, though not all of them. The sample has around 23,000 clones, approximately 90% seen once. A word on this clone: Its specificity is unknown.

General observations from the study: In 13 of 16 pairs, V gene usage was closest to the co-twin's. Nucleotide-identical clonotype sharing was significantly higher within monozygotic CF twin pairs than between unrelated CF individuals. Shared CDR3 numbers were not associated with age, concordance or severity. Low clonality (median roughly 0.0099) suggested a mostly naive repertoire.

V lost 0 bases and J lost 1, with 10 bases in between. The CDR3 consists of 15 residues. CDR1 is SGHRS and CDR2 is YFSETQ in the germline V gene. Material for sequencing was blood. The clonotype comes from a girl aged 2 to 9 with cystic fibrosis. The chain has TRBV5-1 and TRBJ1-1; the D is unclear. The CDR3 loop reads CASSLVSLGNTEAFF. In DNA form, the CDR3 reads TGCGCCAGCAGCTTGGTTAGTCTAGGGAACACTGAAGCTTTCTTT.